This T cell receptor beta chain was identified in a study of T cells in Graves' hyperthyroidism and ophthalmopathy. Researchers took RNA transcripts and amplified the TCR beta CDR3 regions from them. The HTBI primer set served for first-round RT-PCR of the TCR CDR3. Each CDR3 protein gets one entry after TCRdb re-called the multiplex PCR reads with MiXCR. The sample includes approximately 630,000 distinct CDR3 sequences, 16% of them seen just once. The V and J ends lost 0 bases and 8 bases respectively, with 16 bases between them. Looked up from germline, CDR1 is LNHNV and CDR2 is YYDKDF (reference sequence). The CDR3 runs to 16 residues. Criteria for exclusion of patients were uncontrolled infection, other autoimmune disease, pregnancy or lactation.

The TCR originated in a woman in her twenties or thirties with Graves' hyperthyroidism. V gene TRBV15 combines with J gene TRBJ1-4, with TRBD1 as a possible D gene (5 bases). The sequenced sample was blood. The CDR3 DNA reads as TGTGCCACCAGCAGAGAAGGCGGGGGGGAGAACGAAAAACTGTTTTTT. It encodes CATSREGGGENEKLFF.